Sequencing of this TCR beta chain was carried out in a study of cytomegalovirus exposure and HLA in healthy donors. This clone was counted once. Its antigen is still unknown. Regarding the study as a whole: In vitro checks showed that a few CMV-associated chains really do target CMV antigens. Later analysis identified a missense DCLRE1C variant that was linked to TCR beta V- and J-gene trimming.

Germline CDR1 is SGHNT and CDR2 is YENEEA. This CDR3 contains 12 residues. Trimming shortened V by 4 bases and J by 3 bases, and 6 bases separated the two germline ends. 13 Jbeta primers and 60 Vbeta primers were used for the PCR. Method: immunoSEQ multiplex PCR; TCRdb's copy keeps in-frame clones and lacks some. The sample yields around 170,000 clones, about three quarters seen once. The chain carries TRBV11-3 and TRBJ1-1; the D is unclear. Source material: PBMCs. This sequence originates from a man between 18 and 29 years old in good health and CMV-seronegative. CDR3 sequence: CASSYGDTEAFF. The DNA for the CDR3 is TGTGCCAGCAGCTACGGGGACACTGAAGCTTTCTTT.